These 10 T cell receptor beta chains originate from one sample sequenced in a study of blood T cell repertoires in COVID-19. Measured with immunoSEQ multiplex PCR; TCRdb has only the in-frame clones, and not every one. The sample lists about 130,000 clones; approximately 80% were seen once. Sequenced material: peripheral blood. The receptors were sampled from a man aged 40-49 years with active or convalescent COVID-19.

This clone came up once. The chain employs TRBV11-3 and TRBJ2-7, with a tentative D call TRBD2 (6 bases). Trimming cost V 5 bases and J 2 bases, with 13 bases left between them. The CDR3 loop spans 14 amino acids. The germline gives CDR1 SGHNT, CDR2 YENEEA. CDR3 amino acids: CASSDSRTTYEQYF. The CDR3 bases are TGTGCCAGCAGCGACAGCAGGACTACCTACGAGCAGTACTTC.

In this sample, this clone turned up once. Here the CDR3 reads CASIRGGSDTEAFF. The CDR3 DNA reads as TGCGCCAGCATAAGGGGCGGCTCGGACACTGAAGCTTTCTTT. V is TRBV5-1 and J is TRBJ1-1; D is perhaps TRBD1 (5 bases). The V and J ends lost 6 bases and 3 bases respectively, with 15 bases between them. Germline values: CDR1 SGHRS, CDR2 YFSETQ. The CDR3 covers 14 residues.

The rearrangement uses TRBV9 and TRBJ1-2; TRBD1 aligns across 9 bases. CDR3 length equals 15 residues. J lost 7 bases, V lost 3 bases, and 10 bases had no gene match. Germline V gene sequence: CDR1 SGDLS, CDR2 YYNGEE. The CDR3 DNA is TGTGCCAGCAGCGCCCGGGACAGGGTATTCTCTGGCTACACCTTC. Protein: CASSARDRVFSGYTF. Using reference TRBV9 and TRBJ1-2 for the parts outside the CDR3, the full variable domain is DSGVTQTPKHLITATGQRVTLRCSPRSGDLSVYWYQQSLDQGLQFLIQYYNGEERAKGNILERFSAQQFPDLHSELNLSSLELGDSALYFCASSARDRVFSGYTFGSGTRLTVV.

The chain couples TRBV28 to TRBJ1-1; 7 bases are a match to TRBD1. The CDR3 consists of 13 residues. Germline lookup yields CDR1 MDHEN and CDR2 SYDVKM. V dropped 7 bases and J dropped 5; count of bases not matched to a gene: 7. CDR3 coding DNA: TGTGCCAGCAAGCCAGGGGGGAGGACTGAAGCTTTCTTT. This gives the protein CASKPGGRTEAFF.

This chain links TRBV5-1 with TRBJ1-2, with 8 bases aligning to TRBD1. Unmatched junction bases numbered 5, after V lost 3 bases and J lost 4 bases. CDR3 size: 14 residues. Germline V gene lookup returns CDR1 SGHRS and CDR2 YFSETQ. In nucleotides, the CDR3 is TGCGCCAGCAGCTCCGGACAGGGAAGCTATGGCTACACCTTC. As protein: CASSSGQGSYGYTF.

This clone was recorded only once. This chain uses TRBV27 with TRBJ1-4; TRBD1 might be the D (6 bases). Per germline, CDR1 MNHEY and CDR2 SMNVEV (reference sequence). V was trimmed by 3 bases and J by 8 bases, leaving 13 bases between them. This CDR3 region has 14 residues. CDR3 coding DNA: TGTGCCAGCAGTTTGCGGGGGGCTGAAGAAAAACTGTTTTTT. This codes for CASSLRGAEEKLFF. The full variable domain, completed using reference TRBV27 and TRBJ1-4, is EAQVTQNPRYLITVTGKKLTVTCSQNMNHEYMSWYRQDPGLGLRQIYYSMNVEVTDKGDVPEGYKVSRKEKRNFPLILESPSPNQTSLYFCASSLRGAEEKLFFGSGTQLSVL.

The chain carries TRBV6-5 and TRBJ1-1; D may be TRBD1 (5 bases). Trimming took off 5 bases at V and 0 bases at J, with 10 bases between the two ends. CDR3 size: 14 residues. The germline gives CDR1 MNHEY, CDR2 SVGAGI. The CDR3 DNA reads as TGTGCCAGCAGTACACAGGCGATGAACACTGAAGCTTTCTTT. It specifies CASSTQAMNTEAFF.

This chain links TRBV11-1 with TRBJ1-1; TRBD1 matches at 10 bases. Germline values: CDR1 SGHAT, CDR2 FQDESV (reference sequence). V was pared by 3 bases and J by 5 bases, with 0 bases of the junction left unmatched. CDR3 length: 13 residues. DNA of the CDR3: TGTGCCAGCAGCTTGGGACAGGGGACTGAAGCTTTCTTT. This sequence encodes CASSLGQGTEAFF.

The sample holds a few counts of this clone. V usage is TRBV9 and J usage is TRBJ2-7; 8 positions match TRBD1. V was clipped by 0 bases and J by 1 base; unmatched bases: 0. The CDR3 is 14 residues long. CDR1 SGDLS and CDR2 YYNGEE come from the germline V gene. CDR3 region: CASSVDRGSYEQYF. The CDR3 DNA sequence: TGTGCCAGCAGCGTAGACAGGGGGTCCTACGAGCAGTACTTC.

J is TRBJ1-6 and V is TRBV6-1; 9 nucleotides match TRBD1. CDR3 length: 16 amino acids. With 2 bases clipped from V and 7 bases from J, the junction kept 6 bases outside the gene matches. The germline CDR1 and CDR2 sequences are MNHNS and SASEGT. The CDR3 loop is CASSELRTGANSPLHF. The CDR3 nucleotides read TGTGCCAGCAGTGAACTCCGGACAGGGGCCAATTCACCCCTCCACTTT.